One and the same sample provided the 27 T cell receptor beta chains below, sequenced in a study of beta chain features in type 1 diabetes. Study-level points and caveats: In every one of the four CD4+ subsets, TCRB CDR3s were moderately but significantly shorter in Type 1 diabetes patients.

The entirety of the isolated RNA underwent reverse transcription, so expressed TCRB transcripts were sequenced. Clones were sequenced by immunoSEQ multiplex PCR, and TCRdb holds only the in-frame ones, with some missing. The sample contains hundreds of thousands of clones, roughly an eighth of which appear only once. Antigens of these TCRs are unknown. Input material: naive CD4+ T cells from blood. The receptor set was obtained from a man aged 18 to 30 with type 1 diabetes.

This clone was recorded a few times. V gene TRBV6-1 combines with J gene TRBJ2-1; 11 positions match TRBD2. Germline lookup yields CDR1 MNHNS and CDR2 SASEGT. The CDR3 consists of 18 residues. Germline trimming cut 0 bases from V and 2 bases from J; bases unmatched to any gene: 6. The CDR3 DNA is TGTGCCAGCAGTGAAGCCACTAGCGGGGGCCGAGCCTACAATGAGCAGTTCTTC. As protein: CASSEATSGGRAYNEQFF.

Remarks on this clone: This specimen includes other DNA sequences encoding the same CDR3. The rearrangement joins TRBV7-9 to TRBJ2-2; D gene ambiguous. The germline CDR1 and CDR2 sequences are SEHNR and FQNEAQ (reference sequence). The V end lost 9 bases, the J end lost 5 bases, and 7 bases lay between the germline ends. The CDR3 consists of 11 residues. CDR3 region: CASSPTGELFF. In DNA, the CDR3 is TGTGCCAGTTCCCCAACCGGGGAGCTGTTTTTT.

The chain joins TRBV11-2 to TRBJ2-2; D is possibly TRBD1 (5 bases). Trimming took 5 bases from V and 7 from J, leaving 14 bases between them. Germline loops: CDR1 SGHAT, CDR2 FQNNGV. The CDR3 contains 14 residues. As DNA, the CDR3 is TGTGCCAGCAGCCTGGAACCAGGGATCGGGGAGCTGTTTTTT. It codes for CASSLEPGIGELFF.

The chain has TRBV7-8 and TRBJ2-5; 9 bases agree with TRBD2. The CDR3 loop spans 14 amino acids. Trimming took 3 bases from V and 3 from J; bases not matched to a gene: 2. CDR1 SGHVS and CDR2 FQNEAQ come from the germline V gene. The CDR3 here is CASSFSSGEETQYF. CDR3 nucleotides: TGTGCCAGCAGCTTCTCTAGCGGGGAAGAGACCCAGTACTTC.

This clone was picked up a small number of times. The V and J genes are TRBV30 and TRBJ1-1; unclear D gene. From germline, CDR1 is GTSNPN and CDR2 SVGIG (reference sequence). Trimming removed 1 base at V and 11 bases at J, with 17 bases between. The CDR3 contains 13 residues. CDR3 bases: TGTGCCTGGAGTGGCTGGGGTTTTCAGTGGGCTTTCTTT. This sequence encodes CAWSGWGFQWAFF.

This clone was seen more than once but under ten times. V and J are TRBV2 and TRBJ2-7; D is perhaps TRBD2 (5 bases). Germline V gives CDR1 SNHLY, CDR2 FYNNEI. Trimming pared 2 bases from V and 9 bases from J, leaving 11 bases between. The CDR3 sequence is 12 residues long. The CDR3 DNA reads TGTGCCAGCAGTGAAAGCGGCTCCGGGCAGTACTTC. It yields the protein CASSESGSGQYF.

The chain carries TRBV6-6 and TRBJ2-3; 9 positions agree with TRBD1. V dropped 6 bases and J dropped 7; count of bases not matched to a gene: 8. Germline CDR1 is MNHNY and CDR2 is SVGAGI (reference sequence). The CDR3 loop spans 14 amino acids. CDR3: CASSPGTGMNTQYF. CDR3 in DNA: TGTGCCAGCAGCCCCGGGACAGGGATGAATACGCAGTATTTT.

The V call is TRBV15, the J call TRBJ2-3, with 13 bases lining up with TRBD2. The CDR3 is 20 residues long. Per germline, CDR1 LNHNV and CDR2 YYDKDF (reference sequence). The V and J ends lost 0 bases and 1 base, in that order; junction bases with no gene match: 10. Here the CDR3 reads CATSRDFGTSGGVGTDTQYF. The CDR3 DNA reads as TGTGCCACCAGCAGAGATTTCGGAACTAGCGGGGGGGTTGGCACAGATACGCAGTATTTT.

A few counts support this clone. The chain recombines TRBV30 with TRBJ2-1, with D possibly TRBD1 on 6 matching bases. V was clipped by 5 bases and J by 6 bases, with 20 bases between them. In germline, CDR1 is GTSNPN, CDR2 SVGIG (reference sequence). This CDR3 spans 15 amino acids. Here the CDR3 reads CAWVPGQTSGNEQFF. Written as DNA, the CDR3 is TGTGCCTGGGTGCCGGGACAAACTTCGGGCAATGAGCAGTTCTTC.

The chain recombines TRBV27 with TRBJ2-5, with 12 bases lining up with TRBD2. The V gene's germline CDR1 is MNHEY and CDR2 SMNVEV (reference sequence). The trim removed 3 bases at V and 5 bases at J, leaving 1 base unmatched. This CDR3 is built from 14 residues. In nucleotides, the CDR3 is TGTGCCAGCAGTTTTACTAGCGGGGGGGAGACCCAGTACTTC. Its translation is CASSFTSGGETQYF.

This clone showed up just a few times. The V gene is TRBV20-1, the J gene TRBJ2-3; D may be TRBD1 (7 bases). This CDR3 region has 11 residues. Germline CDR1 and CDR2: DFQATT and SNEGSKA (reference sequence). Trimming cost V 4 bases and J 6 bases, with 8 bases left between them. The CDR3 DNA reads TGCAGTGCTACAGGGGGGGATACGCAGTATTTT. It encodes CSATGGDTQYF.

This clone came up a few times. The V call is TRBV15, the J call TRBJ2-5, with D possibly being TRBD2 (5 bases). V lost 0 bases, J lost 5 bases, and 13 bases lay in between. The germline V gene encodes CDR1 LNHNV and CDR2 YYDKDF (reference sequence). This CDR3 is 15 amino acids long. CDR3 nucleotide sequence: TGTGCCACCAGCAGAGATTTGGGAGAAGGGGAGACCCAGTACTTC. Translating it yields CATSRDLGEGETQYF.

This clone has just a few counts. The rearrangement links TRBV7-9 to TRBJ2-3; tentative D call: TRBD1 (6 bases). Germline V CDR1 and CDR2: SEHNR, FQNEAQ (reference sequence). V was cut by 2 bases and J by 4 bases, with 13 bases left in between. The CDR3 spans 15 residues. This chain's CDR3 is CASSLQDSQADTQYF. Here the CDR3 DNA reads TGTGCCAGCAGCTTACAGGACAGTCAAGCAGATACGCAGTATTTT.

This sequence joins TRBV6-5 and TRBJ2-3; TRBD1 or TRBD2 may be the D gene (5 bases each). The CDR3 totals 16 residues. The germline V gene encodes CDR1 MNHEY and CDR2 SVGAGI. Trimming stripped 0 bases from V and 5 bases from J, with 15 bases between. The CDR3 spells CASSYSGLRGLDTQYF. CDR3 DNA sequence: TGTGCCAGCAGTTACTCCGGGCTTCGGGGCTTAGATACGCAGTATTTT.

The chain is built from TRBV7-9 and TRBJ1-1; 8 nucleotides align to TRBD1. Germline loops: CDR1 SEHNR, CDR2 FQNEAQ (reference sequence). Trimming took 0 bases from V and 0 from J; bases not matched to a gene: 9. The CDR3 is 18 amino acids. CDR3 sequence (DNA): TGTGCCAGCAGCTTAGCCGGCACAGGGGGGCTTTTGAACACTGAAGCTTTCTTT. This gives the protein CASSLAGTGGLLNTEAFF.

This clone came up a few times. V and J are TRBV4-1 and TRBJ1-5, with a possible D match to TRBD1 (5 bases). Germline assignment: CDR1 MGHRA and CDR2 YSYEKL. Trimming shortened V by 7 bases and J by 0 bases, and 13 bases separated the two germline ends. This CDR3 has 15 residues. The chain's CDR3 is CASTPTENSNQPQHF. The CDR3 region has the DNA TGCGCCAGCACCCCGACAGAAAATAGCAATCAGCCCCAGCATTTT.

The chain couples TRBV13 to TRBJ2-1; no clear D gene. V shed 0 bases and J shed 9 bases, with 9 bases lying between them. Germline CDR1 reads PRHDT; CDR2 reads FYEKMQ (reference sequence). CDR3 length: 13 amino acids. This CDR3 reads CASSLGRVAEQFF. CDR3 coding DNA: TGTGCCAGCAGCTTAGGTCGGGTGGCTGAGCAGTTCTTC.

This clone was counted between two and nine times. This chain joins TRBV29-1 and TRBJ1-2; D possibly corresponds to TRBD1 (5 bases). The CDR3 spans 13 residues. The germline V gene has CDR1 SQVTM and CDR2 ANQGSEA. Trimming stripped 4 bases from V and 0 bases from J, with 9 bases between. CDR3: CSVGRVANYGYTF. For the CDR3, the DNA is TGCAGCGTTGGCAGGGTCGCTAACTATGGCTACACCTTC.

This chain uses TRBV6-6 with TRBJ2-6; no clear D. V lost 4 bases, J lost 11 bases, and 9 bases lay in between. CDR3 length: 12 amino acids. Per the germline V gene, CDR1 is MNHNY and CDR2 is SVGAGI (reference sequence). The CDR3, as DNA: TGTGCCAGCAGTTCCCGTGCGGACGTCCTGACTTTC. Translated: CASSSRADVLTF.

This sequence joins TRBV7-6 and TRBJ2-7; no clear D gene. V was trimmed by 5 bases and J by 0 bases, leaving 20 bases between them. The CDR3 has 17 amino acids. Germline loops: CDR1 SGHVS, CDR2 FNYEAQ. CDR3 sequence (DNA): TGTGCCAGCAGCCCCGGGTCTGAAACCTGGGGCTCCTACGAGCAGTACTTC. This encodes CASSPGSETWGSYEQYF.

The gene calls are TRBV30 and TRBJ1-1; a possible D gene is TRBD1 (5 bases). The V gene lost 5 bases and the J gene lost 8 bases, with 18 bases spanning the gap. Per the germline V gene, CDR1 is GTSNPN and CDR2 is SVGIG (reference sequence). The CDR3 extends over 13 amino acids. The DNA for the CDR3 is TGTGCCTGGGTGCTCCAGGGATACATGGAAGCTTTCTTT. This encodes CAWVLQGYMEAFF.

This clone was seen a few times. V usage is TRBV5-6 and J usage is TRBJ2-5, with TRBD2 matching 7 bases. Germline V CDR1 and CDR2: SGHDT, YYEEEE. This CDR3 is 17 amino acids long. V shed 3 bases, J shed 4 bases, and the junction held 15 bases outside the gene matches. DNA of the CDR3: TGTGCCAGCAGCTCCCCCCGGGTCGGGGGGTGGTCAGAGACCCAGTACTTC. Its translation is CASSSPRVGGWSETQYF.

The rearrangement joins TRBV18 to TRBJ1-3; 8 nucleotides line up with TRBD1. This CDR3 region has 16 residues. The trim removed 6 bases at V and 0 bases at J, leaving 7 bases unmatched. Germline V gene lookup returns CDR1 KGHSH and CDR2 LQKENI. CDR3 DNA: TGTGCCAGCTCGCCGGGGACAGGCGACTCTGGAAACACCATATATTTT. It specifies CASSPGTGDSGNTIYF.

This clone was recorded a few times. The chain couples TRBV18 to TRBJ1-6; D possibly corresponds to TRBD1 (5 bases). V was clipped by 3 bases and J by 9 bases, with 9 bases between them. CDR3 length: 13 residues. From germline, CDR1 is KGHSH and CDR2 LQKENI. The CDR3 DNA reads as TGTGCCAGCTCACCGGGGGTTGGTTCACCCCTCCACTTT. Encoded protein: CASSPGVGSPLHF.

The chain links TRBV30 to TRBJ1-2; D gene unclear. This CDR3 contains 15 residues. CDR1 is GTSNPN and CDR2 is SVGIG in the germline V gene (reference sequence). V lost 0 bases and J lost 1, with 12 bases in between. The DNA of the CDR3 is TGTGCCTGGAGTGTGGGGAAGACTATTAACTATGGCTACACCTTC. Residues: CAWSVGKTINYGYTF.

The table lists this clone with a few counts. The chain uses TRBV9 and TRBJ1-1; D gene ambiguous. CDR3 size: 13 residues. Deletions cut 4 bases from V and 0 bases from J, with 7 bases between. Germline CDR1 SGDLS, CDR2 YYNGEE. DNA of the CDR3: TGTGCCAGCAGCCCGGACGTGAACACTGAAGCTTTCTTT. Translating gives CASSPDVNTEAFF.

This clone turned up a few times. The rearrangement uses TRBV5-1 and TRBJ2-1; D might be TRBD1 (5 bases). The CDR3 runs 13 residues. Germline CDR1 and CDR2: SGHRS and YFSETQ. V was clipped by 4 bases and J by 6 bases, with 11 bases between them. The CDR3 region is CASSKGTGNEQFF. The DNA of the CDR3 is TGCGCCAGCAGCAAGGGAACAGGCAATGAGCAGTTCTTC.